The next 3 T cell receptor beta chains were all read from a single sample in a study of T cell changes during pregnancy in multiple sclerosis. Libraries were prepared by immunoSEQ multiplex PCR; TCRdb keeps only in-frame clonotypes and omits some of them. Among some 80,000 clones listed, over 90% were seen once. The sample here was peripheral blood, taken in the second trimester of pregnancy. These receptors were collected from a female donor with multiple sclerosis, enrolled in a pregnancy study.

V gene TRBV5-6 combines with J gene TRBJ1-2; tentative D call: TRBD1 (5 bases). The CDR3 sequence is 15 residues long. Germline V gene data show CDR1 as SGHDT and CDR2 as YYEEEE. Deletions cut 0 bases from V and 0 bases from J, with 9 bases between. The CDR3 DNA sequence: TGTGCCAGCAGCTTGGTACAGGCCCCTAACTATGGCTACACCTTC. Protein product: CASSLVQAPNYGYTF.

The gene calls are TRBV7-2 and TRBJ2-7, with a tentative D call TRBD1 (5 bases). CDR1 and CDR2 from the germline V gene are SGHTA and FQGNSA. The germline V and J ends were trimmed by 0 bases and 3 bases, with 9 bases remaining between them. The CDR3 consists of 14 residues. The CDR3 here is CASSLAGQGYEQYF. The CDR3 DNA reads TGTGCCAGCAGCTTAGCAGGCCAGGGCTACGAGCAGTACTTC. Supplemented by reference TRBV7-2 and TRBJ2-7, the full variable domain reads GAGVSQSPSNKVTEKGKDVELRCDPISGHTALYWYRQSLGQGLEFLIYFQGNSAPDKSGLPSDRFSAERTGGSVSTLTIQRTQQEDSAVYLCASSLAGQGYEQYFGPGTRLTVT.

V gene TRBV13 combines with J gene TRBJ1-3; TRBD1 is a possible D gene (5 bases). CDR1 and CDR2 from the germline V gene are PRHDT and FYEKMQ (reference sequence). This CDR3 spans 14 amino acids. V was clipped by 5 bases and J by 7 bases, with 15 bases between them. In DNA form, the CDR3 reads TGTGCCAGCAGCGCCACAGGTCTTTTTAACACCATATATTTT. It encodes CASSATGLFNTIYF.